The subject of this entry is one T cell receptor beta chain. The sample originates from a study of T cell changes during pregnancy in multiple sclerosis. Using immunoSEQ multiplex PCR, the repertoire was profiled, and TCRdb retains in-frame clones only, with some absent. The sample contains some 31,000 clones, roughly 87% of which appear only once. V lost 6 bases and J 5 bases, leaving 19 bases between the germline ends. This CDR3 spans 15 amino acids. Germline V gene data show CDR1 as SGHNT and CDR2 as YENEEA. This rearrangement joins TRBV11-3 to TRBJ1-1; no reliable D call. The sequenced sample was CD8+ T cells from peripheral blood mononuclear cells, obtained in the second trimester of pregnancy. This clonotype originated in a female donor with multiple sclerosis, enrolled in a pregnancy study. The CDR3 protein is CASSSPSDSGTEAFF. CDR3 DNA sequence: TGTGCCAGCAGTTCGCCGTCGGACTCAGGTACTGAAGCTTTCTTT.